Presented here are 30 T cell receptor beta chains from one specimen sequenced in a study of OX40 agonist ivuxolimab in advanced cancers. Method: immunoSEQ multiplex PCR; TCRdb's copy keeps in-frame clones and lacks some. The data contain roughly 68,000 clones, 80% to 90% of them singletons. The specimen was CD4+ or CD8+ T cells sorted from blood, collected in a trial of the OX40 agonist ivuxolimab. The receptors derive from an adult with an advanced solid tumor such as melanoma, head and neck, liver or kidney cancer.

This clone was detected only once. The chain recombines TRBV7-2 with TRBJ2-3; D is possibly TRBD2 (6 bases). The germline gives CDR1 SGHTA, CDR2 FQGNSA. V shed 2 bases and J shed 5 bases, with 11 bases lying between them. This CDR3 comprises 14 residues. The CDR3 region is CASSLSGGVDTQYF. CDR3 nucleotide sequence: TGTGCCAGCAGCTTAAGTGGAGGGGTAGATACGCAGTATTTT.

The chain joins TRBV7-3 to TRBJ2-1, with 10 bases aligning to TRBD2. Germline CDR1 is SGHTA and CDR2 is FQGTGA. This CDR3 contains 18 residues. Trimming at V came to 3 bases and at J to 1 base, leaving 9 bases not matched to a gene. This CDR3 is CASSLGLAGALSYNEQFF. CDR3 coding DNA: TGTGCCAGCAGCTTGGGGCTAGCGGGAGCCCTATCCTACAATGAGCAGTTCTTC.

This chain connects TRBV5-1 to TRBJ2-7, with a weak D call TRBD1 (6 bases). The V gene lost 4 bases and the J gene lost 7 bases, with 12 bases spanning the gap. In germline, CDR1 is SGHRS, CDR2 YFSETQ. The CDR3 is made up of 12 amino acids. CDR3 DNA sequence: TGCGCCAGCAGCCCCCCAGGGGATGAGCAGTACTTC. This sequence encodes CASSPPGDEQYF.

Comment on this clone: A read error may produce the germline difference seen at one junction end. V usage is TRBV7-7 and J usage is TRBJ2-3; 9 bases map to TRBD1. Per the germline V gene, CDR1 is SSHAT and CDR2 is FNYEAQ (reference sequence). CDR3 length: 14 residues. The CDR3 sequence is CASSPRTGADTQYF. Written as DNA, the CDR3 is TGTGCTAGCAGCCCCAGGACAGGGGCAGATACGCAGTATTTT. Filled out from reference TRBV7-7 and TRBJ2-3, the complete variable domain reads GAGVSQSPRYKVTKRGQDVTLRCDPISSHATLYWYQQALGQGPEFLTYFNYEAQPDKSGLPSDRFSAERPEGSISTLTIQRTEQRDSAMYRCASSPRTGADTQYFGPGTRLTVL.

The chain is built from TRBV11-3 and TRBJ1-4, with D possibly being TRBD1 (6 bases). CDR1 is SGHNT, CDR2 YENEEA, per germline. With 5 bases removed from V and 4 bases from J, the gap between germline ends came to 14 bases. There are 15 residues in the CDR3. CDR3 region: CASSPRQGRNEKLFF. The CDR3 DNA reads TGTGCCAGCAGCCCCCGGCAGGGGCGTAATGAAAAACTGTTTTTT.

The chain combines TRBV4-1 with TRBJ2-7; D gene ambiguous. Germline V gives CDR1 MGHRA, CDR2 YSYEKL. The CDR3 sequence is 16 residues long. V gave up 0 bases and J gave up 2 bases, with 14 bases separating them. CDR3 nucleotide sequence: TGCGCCAGCAGCCAAGATCCGTTCAGTCGTCCCTACGAGCAGTACTTC. It codes for CASSQDPFSRPYEQYF.

This rearrangement joins TRBV4-2 to TRBJ2-7; the match to TRBD2 covers 11 bases. After removal of 3 bases from V and 2 bases from J, the junction contained 3 bases not matched to a gene. This CDR3 contains 15 residues. Germline CDR1 reads LGHNA; CDR2 reads YNFKEQ. Here the CDR3 reads CASSQGLAEAYEQYF. CDR3 coding DNA: TGTGCCAGCAGCCAGGGACTAGCGGAGGCCTACGAGCAGTACTTC.

This clone showed up just once. The chain links TRBV5-1 to TRBJ1-3; 7 nucleotides match TRBD1. Trimming at V came to 5 bases and at J to 4 bases, leaving 12 bases not matched to a gene. Germline V gene data show CDR1 as SGHRS and CDR2 as YFSETQ. The CDR3 extends over 16 amino acids. The CDR3 DNA follows: TGCGCCAGCAGACGATTAACAGGGGCGCAAGGAAACACCATATATTTT. It yields the protein CASRRLTGAQGNTIYF. Looking up the rest from reference TRBV5-1 and TRBJ1-3 gives the full variable domain: KAGVTQTPRYLIKTRGQQVTLSCSPISGHRSVSWYQQTPGQGLQFLFEYFSETQRNKGNFPGRFSGRQFSNSRSEMNVSTLELGDSALYLCASRRLTGAQGNTIYFGEGSWLTVV.

The CDR3 loop is CASSFLRITDTQYF. The CDR3 nucleotides are TGTGCCAGCAGCTTCCTAAGGATCACAGATACGCAGTATTTT. This rearrangement joins TRBV7-9 to TRBJ2-3; D is undetermined. Germline V gene sequence: CDR1 SEHNR, CDR2 FQNEAQ (reference sequence). V lost 3 bases to trimming and J lost 2 bases, with 9 bases between them. The CDR3 contains 14 residues.

The chain carries TRBV18 and TRBJ1-1; the D gene is possibly TRBD1 (6 bases). The CDR3 covers 16 residues. Per the germline V gene, CDR1 is KGHSH and CDR2 is LQKENI. Deletions cut 3 bases from V and 1 base from J, with 15 bases between. Here the CDR3 DNA reads TGTGCCAGCTCACCGTGGGACACAAAAGGGAACACTGAAGCTTTCTTT. This codes for CASSPWDTKGNTEAFF.

This chain connects TRBV11-2 to TRBJ2-1; TRBD1 is a possible D gene (5 bases). Between the trimmed V and J ends, which lost 4 bases and 0 bases, there was a span of 13 bases. The CDR3 has 16 residues. Germline assignment: CDR1 SGHAT and CDR2 FQNNGV. The CDR3 loop is CASSYRSTSSYNEQFF. The CDR3 region has the DNA TGTGCCAGCAGCTACAGGTCAACGAGCTCCTACAATGAGCAGTTCTTC.

The V gene is TRBV2, the J gene TRBJ2-2; D possibly corresponds to TRBD1 (5 bases). From germline, CDR1 is SNHLY and CDR2 FYNNEI. Trimming left V 8 bases short and J 6 bases short, with 10 bases between. There are 12 residues in the CDR3. This CDR3 reads CASGAGPGELFF. CDR3 bases: TGTGCCAGCGGGGCAGGCCCCGGGGAGCTGTTTTTT.

The V gene is TRBV19, the J gene TRBJ2-5; perhaps D is TRBD1 or TRBD2 (5 bases each). Germline V gives CDR1 LNHDA, CDR2 SQIVND (reference sequence). The CDR3 loop spans 15 amino acids. The V end lost 4 bases, the J end lost 4 bases, and 16 bases lay between the germline ends. CDR3 DNA: TGTGCCAGTAGTACCTCCGGGACCTCATTAGAGACCCAGTACTTC. Translating gives CASSTSGTSLETQYF.

The rearrangement joins TRBV7-3 to TRBJ1-1, with TRBD1 as a possible D gene (5 bases). The CDR3 consists of 13 residues. V was trimmed by 5 bases and J by 0 bases, leaving 7 bases between them. The germline CDR1 and CDR2 sequences are SGHTA and FQGTGA. CDR3 coding DNA: TGTGCCAGCAGCGCGACAGTGAACACTGAAGCTTTCTTT. Its protein is CASSATVNTEAFF. Full variable domain (missing parts from reference TRBV7-3 and TRBJ1-1): GAGVSQTPSNKVTEKGKYVELRCDPISGHTALYWYRQSLGQGPEFLIYFQGTGAADDSGLPNDRFFAVRPEGSVSTLKIQRTERGDSAVYLCASSATVNTEAFFGQGTRLTVV.

The chain recombines TRBV7-9 with TRBJ2-1, with TRBD2 identical over 11 bases. The CDR3 length is 15 residues. V lost 0 bases and J lost 15; bases outside the gene matches: 10. CDR1 and CDR2 from the germline V gene are SEHNR and FQNEAQ (reference sequence). This chain's CDR3 is CASSLAGLAGGPWFF. CDR3 DNA sequence: TGTGCCAGCAGCTTAGCTGGGTTAGCGGGAGGGCCGTGGTTCTTC.

The chain has TRBV7-2 and TRBJ2-2; the match to TRBD1 covers 7 bases. The trim removed 5 bases at V and 2 bases at J, leaving 5 bases unmatched. The V gene's germline CDR1 is SGHTA and CDR2 FQGNSA. This CDR3 has 15 amino acids. CDR3 sequence: CASSPGGLNTGELFF. The CDR3, as DNA: TGTGCCAGCAGCCCAGGGGGTCTTAACACCGGGGAGCTGTTTTTT.

The chain has TRBV2 and TRBJ2-3; the D is unclear. The CDR3 contains 13 residues. Trimming removed 2 bases from V and 1 base from J, with 4 bases in between. Germline V gives CDR1 SNHLY, CDR2 FYNNEI. The CDR3 sequence is CASSELGTDTQYF. CDR3 bases: TGTGCCAGCAGTGAACTCGGCACAGATACGCAGTATTTT.

V is TRBV7-9 and J is TRBJ2-1; D not resolved. The CDR3 is made up of 12 amino acids. Germline V gene data show CDR1 as SEHNR and CDR2 as FQNEAQ (reference sequence). Trimming stripped 6 bases from V and 11 bases from J, with 14 bases between. In nucleotides, the CDR3 is TGTGCCAGCAGACTTTCCGGCAGCAAGCAGTTCTTC. It specifies CASRLSGSKQFF.

The gene calls are TRBV6-8 and TRBJ1-1, with D maybe TRBD1 (5 bases). Germline V gene lookup returns CDR1 MNHGY and CDR2 SAAAGT. CDR3 length equals 14 residues. V lost 2 bases and J lost 4, with 11 bases in between. The CDR3: CASSYGQQGTEAFF. CDR3 bases: TGTGCCAGCAGTTACGGCCAGCAGGGCACTGAAGCTTTCTTT.

The chain couples TRBV6-6 to TRBJ2-7; no clear D. Germline-derived CDR1 and CDR2 are MNHNY and SVGAGI (reference sequence). The CDR3 covers 13 residues. Trimming took off 2 bases at V and 1 base at J, with 6 bases between the two ends. CDR3 nucleotide sequence: TGTGCCAGCAGTTACGAGCTATCCTACGAGCAGTACTTC. This translates into CASSYELSYEQYF.

This clone was seen just once. The chain joins TRBV28 to TRBJ2-1; TRBD2 aligns across 8 bases. The CDR3 has 15 amino acids. CDR1 MDHEN and CDR2 SYDVKM come from the germline V gene. V shed 10 bases, J shed 10 bases, and the junction held 18 bases outside the gene matches. In DNA form, the CDR3 reads TGTGCCACTCAATTCAGCGGGAGAGGGTCCCCAGAGCAGTTCTTC. This sequence encodes CATQFSGRGSPEQFF. The full variable domain, in which reference TRBV28 and TRBJ2-1 provide the parts outside the CDR3, is DVKVTQSSRYLVKRTGEKVFLECVQDMDHENMFWYRQDPGLGLRLIYFSYDVKMKEKGDIPEGYSVSREKKERFSLILESASTNQTSMYLCATQFSGRGSPEQFFGPGTRLTVL.

The J gene is TRBJ1-2, the V gene TRBV7-2, with D perhaps matching TRBD1 (5 bases). CDR3 length: 14 amino acids. Trimming took 3 bases from V and 4 from J, leaving 12 bases between them. CDR1 and CDR2 (germline): SGHTA, FQGNSA. CDR3: CASSLGQSGYGYTF. The CDR3 nucleotides are TGTGCCAGCAGCTTGGGGCAATCGGGCTATGGCTACACCTTC.

This clone has just one count. The chain employs TRBV6-5 and TRBJ2-7; 10 nucleotides line up with TRBD2. The CDR3 is 14 amino acids. Germline CDR1 MNHEY, CDR2 SVGAGI. The V gene end was trimmed by 5 bases and the J gene end by 2 bases; junction bases not matched to a gene: 3. CDR3 residues: CASSGAGGTYEQYF. In DNA, the CDR3 is TGTGCCAGCAGTGGAGCGGGAGGGACCTACGAGCAGTACTTC.

This chain joins TRBV7-8 and TRBJ1-1; D gene uncertain. This CDR3 has 12 amino acids. From germline, CDR1 is SGHVS and CDR2 FQNEAQ. The germline V and J ends were trimmed by 1 base and 7 bases, with 7 bases remaining between them. CDR3 coding DNA: TGTGCCAGCAGCTTAGGCCGGTATGAAGCTTTCTTT. Its protein is CASSLGRYEAFF.

This chain connects TRBV7-2 to TRBJ1-5; D remains unclear. Germline V gene sequence: CDR1 SGHTA, CDR2 FQGNSA. V was trimmed by 1 base and J by 7 bases, leaving 14 bases between them. CDR3 size: 15 residues. CDR3 coding DNA: TGTGCCAGCAGCTTAGGGTCCGCTCTGGGGCAGCCCCAGCATTTT. Encoded protein: CASSLGSALGQPQHF.

The genes are TRBV5-5 and TRBJ1-5; no reliable D call. The CDR3 has 13 amino acids. The V gene's germline CDR1 is SGHKS and CDR2 YYEKEE (reference sequence). Trimming left V 2 bases short and J 2 bases short, with 5 bases between. The CDR3 nucleotides read TGTGCCAGCAGCTTTAACCGCAATCAGCCCCAGCATTTT. Encoded protein: CASSFNRNQPQHF.

This chain connects TRBV2 to TRBJ2-7, with D tentatively TRBD2 (7 bases). CDR1 is SNHLY and CDR2 is FYNNEI in the germline V gene. The V end was cut by 2 bases, the J end by 11 bases, with 13 bases between. This CDR3 contains 12 residues. The CDR3 bases are TGTGCCAGCAGTGAACGAGGGGGGGTAAAGTACTTC. Residues: CASSERGGVKYF.

V is TRBV5-1 and J is TRBJ2-3; D might be TRBD2 (6 bases). V dropped 4 bases and J dropped 6 bases, with 6 bases sitting between them. The CDR3 has 11 amino acids. Germline values: CDR1 SGHRS, CDR2 YFSETQ. The CDR3 sequence: CASSRGDTQYF. The CDR3 nucleotides are TGCGCCAGCAGCCGGGGGGATACGCAGTATTTT.

The chain links TRBV10-3 to TRBJ2-1; the match to TRBD2 covers 12 bases. There are 15 residues in the CDR3. Losses at the gene ends were 7 bases for V and 4 bases for J; bases not matched to a gene: 5. CDR1 ENHRY and CDR2 SYGVKD come from the germline V gene. CDR3 sequence (DNA): TGTGCCATCAATCCGACTAGCGGGGGATACAATGAGCAGTTCTTC. Amino acid sequence: CAINPTSGGYNEQFF.

This chain uses TRBV5-4 with TRBJ2-7, with 11 bases lining up with TRBD1. This CDR3 is 17 amino acids long. Germline lookup yields CDR1 SGHNT and CDR2 YYREEE (reference sequence). After removal of 3 bases from V and 5 bases from J, the junction contained 13 bases not matched to a gene. In DNA, the CDR3 is TGTGCCAGCAGCTCTGTTAGGTTGGGACAGGGGGGCAACGAGCAGTACTTC. Translation gives CASSSVRLGQGGNEQYF.